This entry concerns a single TCR beta chain. Its antigen is as yet unknown. Germline values: CDR1 SGHVS, CDR2 FQNEAQ. This CDR3 spans 15 amino acids. Trimming removed 0 bases at V and 1 base at J, with 10 bases between. The sorted Tregs were CD4+CD25+CD127-/low cells. Constant-region reverse primers amplified full-length variable regions, followed by semi-nested Nested Universal Primer A PCR. TCRdb re-analysed the 5' RACE reads in MiXCR, keeping a single row per CDR3 protein. The sample yields around 11,000 distinct CDR3 sequences, over 25% seen once. Study observations and caveats: Larger-cohort validation covered only one TCR beta V-J rearrangement. Tumor memory CD4+ T cell TCR gene usage clustered with blood and lymph node memory CD4+ cells and lymph node naive CD4+ cells.

This rearrangement joins TRBV7-8 to TRBJ2-7, with a weak D call TRBD2 (5 bases). The sequenced sample consisted of Tregs sorted from a lymph node. The receptor was derived from a female donor with breast cancer. CDR3 sequence: CASSLAPGTSYEQYF. The CDR3 nucleotides read TGTGCCAGCAGCTTAGCACCGGGAACTTCCTACGAGCAGTACTTC.